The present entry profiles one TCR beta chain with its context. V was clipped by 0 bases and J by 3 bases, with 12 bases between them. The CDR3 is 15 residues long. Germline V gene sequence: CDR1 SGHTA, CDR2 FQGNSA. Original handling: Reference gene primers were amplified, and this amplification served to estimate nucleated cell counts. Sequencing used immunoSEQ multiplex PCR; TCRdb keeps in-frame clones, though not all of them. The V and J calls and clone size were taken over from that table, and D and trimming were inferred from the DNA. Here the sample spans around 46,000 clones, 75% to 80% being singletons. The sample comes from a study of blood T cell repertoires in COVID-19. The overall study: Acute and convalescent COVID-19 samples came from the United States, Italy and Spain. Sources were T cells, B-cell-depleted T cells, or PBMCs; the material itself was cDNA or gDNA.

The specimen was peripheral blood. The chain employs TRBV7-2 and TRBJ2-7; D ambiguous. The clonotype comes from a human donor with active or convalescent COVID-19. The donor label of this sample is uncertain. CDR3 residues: CASSLAGRGLYEQYF. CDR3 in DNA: TGTGCCAGCAGCTTAGCAGGAAGAGGTCTCTACGAGCAGTACTTC.